This passage covers 15 T cell receptor beta chains from one sample sequenced in a study of blood T cell repertoires in COVID-19. Produced via immunoSEQ multiplex PCR; TCRdb's table is partial and in-frame only. The sample contains some 57,000 clones, around 89% of which appear only once. Sequencing was carried out using peripheral blood. Receptor source: a man in his sixties with active COVID-19.

The chain uses TRBV18 and TRBJ2-5; D is unresolved. V was clipped by 5 bases and J by 5 bases, with 12 bases between them. Germline assignment: CDR1 KGHSH and CDR2 LQKENI. The CDR3 contains 13 residues. The chain's CDR3 is CASSALATETQYF. CDR3 nucleotides: TGTGCCAGCTCAGCATTAGCTACTGAGACCCAGTACTTC. Combining the CDR3 with reference TRBV18 and TRBJ2-5 gives the whole variable domain NAGVMQNPRHLVRRRGQEARLRCSPMKGHSHVYWYRQLPEEGLKFMVYLQKENIIDESGMPKERFSAEFPKEGPSILRIQQVVRGDSAAYFCASSALATETQYFGPGTRLLVL.

The chain uses TRBV5-1 and TRBJ2-5; TRBD1 agrees at 9 bases. The CDR3 runs to 14 residues. Germline V gene lookup returns CDR1 SGHRS and CDR2 YFSETQ. V lost 0 bases to trimming and J lost 5 bases; unmatched junction nucleotides: 2. The CDR3 DNA reads TGCGCCAGCAGCTTGGATGGACAGGGGGAGACCCAGTACTTC. It codes for CASSLDGQGETQYF.

The chain couples TRBV28 to TRBJ1-3; no definite D call. Germline-derived CDR1 and CDR2 are MDHEN and SYDVKM. This CDR3 contains 14 residues. Deletions cut 3 bases from V and 1 base from J, with 7 bases between. CDR3 protein: CASSFRGSGNTIYF. For the CDR3, the DNA is TGTGCCAGCAGTTTCAGAGGATCTGGAAACACCATATATTTT.

The chain recombines TRBV2 with TRBJ1-5, with D uncertain. Trimming took 6 bases from V and 0 from J, leaving 12 bases between them. CDR1 and CDR2 from the germline V gene are SNHLY and FYNNEI. The CDR3 is 15 amino acids. Here the CDR3 reads CASRKLLNSNQPQHF. In DNA, the CDR3 is TGTGCCAGCAGGAAGCTGCTGAATAGCAATCAGCCCCAGCATTTT.

V gene TRBV3-1 (or the pseudogene TRBV3-2) combines with J gene TRBJ2-1; a possible D gene is TRBD1 (5 bases). Germline V lookup: CDR1 LGHDT, CDR2 YNNKEL (reference sequence). V was cut by 2 bases and J by 13 bases, with 12 bases left in between. This CDR3 region has 12 residues. CDR3 DNA: TGTGCCAGCAGCCAAACGGTAGGGGAACAGTTCTTC. It yields the protein CASSQTVGEQFF.

This clone was detected only a few times. The chain combines TRBV28 with TRBJ1-3, with D perhaps TRBD1 (5 bases). Germline values: CDR1 MDHEN, CDR2 SYDVKM. The CDR3 is 16 amino acids. V lost 7 bases and J lost 2, with 18 bases in between. CDR3 residues: CASTLLGAGTGNTIYF. CDR3 sequence (DNA): TGTGCCAGCACACTCCTAGGGGCGGGGACTGGAAACACCATATATTTT.

The chain joins TRBV4-1 to TRBJ2-2; TRBD2 aligns across 7 bases. Germline trimming cut 4 bases from V and 4 bases from J; bases unmatched to any gene: 9. The CDR3 covers 16 residues. CDR1 and CDR2 from the germline V gene are MGHRA and YSYEKL. CDR3 sequence (DNA): TGCGCCAGCAGCCCCACTGGCGGGGGAGTCACCGGGGAGCTGTTTTTT. This encodes CASSPTGGGVTGELFF.

The chain has TRBV19 and TRBJ1-2; maybe TRBD1 (6 bases). Per the germline V gene, CDR1 is LNHDA and CDR2 is SQIVND (reference sequence). Trimming took 9 bases from V and 3 from J, leaving 23 bases between them. The CDR3 runs to 16 residues. The CDR3 loop reads CASRDTGRRIDYGYTF. The CDR3 coding sequence is TGTGCCAGCCGGGACACCGGTCGGCGGATCGACTATGGCTACACCTTC. Full variable domain (remainder filled in from reference TRBV19 and TRBJ1-2): DGGITQSPKYLFRKEGQNVTLSCEQNLNHDAMYWYRQDPGQGLRLIYYSQIVNDFQKGDIAEGYSVSREKKESFPLTVTSAQKNPTAFYLCASRDTGRRIDYGYTFGSGTRLTVV.

The genes are TRBV20-1 and TRBJ1-2; the D gene is possibly TRBD1 (6 bases). The germline gives CDR1 DFQATT, CDR2 SNEGSKA (reference sequence). This CDR3 contains 13 residues. The V gene lost 3 bases and the J gene lost 2 bases, with 10 bases spanning the gap. CDR3 sequence (DNA): TGCAGTGCTAGTAGTCAGGGGAACTATGGCTACACCTTC. This encodes CSASSQGNYGYTF.

This chain joins TRBV27 and TRBJ1-6; TRBD1 agrees at 7 bases. V shed 5 bases and J 10 bases; nucleotides not matched to a gene: 8. There are 14 residues in the CDR3. Germline CDR1 and CDR2: MNHEY and SMNVEV (reference sequence). CDR3 loop: CASSPDRERSPLHF. The CDR3 DNA reads TGTGCCAGCAGTCCTGACAGGGAGAGATCACCCCTCCACTTT.

V and J are TRBV5-1 and TRBJ2-5; 10 positions match TRBD2. Germline V gene sequence: CDR1 SGHRS, CDR2 YFSETQ. This CDR3 region has 16 residues. After removal of 0 bases from V and 1 base from J, the junction contained 3 bases not matched to a gene. The CDR3 sequence is CASSLAPSGGQETQYF. The CDR3 DNA reads TGCGCCAGCAGCTTGGCCCCTAGCGGGGGCCAAGAGACCCAGTACTTC.

This sequence joins TRBV15 and TRBJ1-3; possible D gene TRBD1, 6 bases. This CDR3 region has 16 residues. The V end lost 0 bases, the J end lost 0 bases, and 9 bases lay between the germline ends. CDR1 is LNHNV, CDR2 YYDKDF, per germline (reference sequence). This CDR3 is CATSRERTASGNTIYF. As DNA, the CDR3 is TGTGCCACCAGCAGAGAACGGACAGCCTCTGGAAACACCATATATTTT.

V usage is TRBV24-1 and J usage is TRBJ2-2; 8 bases line up with TRBD1. Per the germline V gene, CDR1 is KGHDR and CDR2 is SFDVKD. The V segment lost 9 bases and the J segment 6 bases; nucleotides outside the gene matches: 8. The CDR3 runs 14 residues. CDR3 nucleotide sequence: TGTGCCACCCGGGCGACAGGGGATTCCGGGGAGCTGTTTTTT. Translation gives CATRATGDSGELFF.

The rearrangement joins TRBV7-2 to TRBJ2-5, with 8 positions matching TRBD2. In germline, CDR1 is SGHTA, CDR2 FQGNSA. This CDR3 is built from 15 residues. The trim removed 1 base at V and 5 bases at J, leaving 6 bases unmatched. The CDR3 bases are TGTGCCAGCAGCTTAGTAGCTAGCGGGTATGAGACCCAGTACTTC. Translated: CASSLVASGYETQYF.

This chain joins TRBV5-1 and TRBJ2-2; 12 bases agree with TRBD2. Looked up from germline, CDR1 is SGHRS and CDR2 is YFSETQ. J gave up 6 bases and V 3 bases, and 3 bases lay outside the gene matches. CDR3 size: 15 residues. The CDR3 nucleotides are TGCGCCAGCAGCTCTAGCGGGAGGGGCGCCGGGGAGCTGTTTTTT. This gives the protein CASSSSGRGAGELFF.